Sequencing of this TCR beta chain was carried out in a study of T cells in localized non-small cell lung cancer. Study findings and constraints: The greatest T cell clonality was found in uninvolved adjacent lung (higher than in tumor).

On this clone: Its target is unknown.

From germline, CDR1 is SGHNT and CDR2 YENEEA. Trimming took 6 bases from V and 2 from J; bases not matched to a gene: 4. The CDR3 has 14 amino acids. Clones were sequenced by immunoSEQ multiplex PCR, and TCRdb holds only the in-frame ones, with some missing. The sample lists roughly 2,000 clones; 24% were seen once. The sequenced sample was lung tumor tissue, obtained before any cancer treatment. This chain uses TRBV11-3 with TRBJ2-5; 9 positions agree with TRBD1. This clonotype was obtained from a female donor older than 55 with stage I lung adenocarcinoma. The CDR3 region has the DNA TGTGCCAGCAGGGCCGGGACAGGGCAAGAGACCCAGTACTTC. Protein sequence: CASRAGTGQETQYF.